This T cell receptor (beta chain) is drawn from a study of T-cell memory formation after mild COVID-19 (dated by TCRdb to the early 2020s). In the study overall: TCR sequence clusters from the two donors were largely donor specific. In a couple of donors, T-cell clones that expanded and contracted after mild COVID-19 were tracked by sequencing TCRalpha and TCRbeta repertoires over time. The cohort was made up of two young adult volunteers, one female and one male, who were previously healthy. Broad study findings and their caveats: The study covered only two mild cases, and larger cohorts including severe cases with pre-infection samples were considered necessary. SARS-CoV-2 specificity of the second-wave clones peaking on day 37 was not confirmed. Clones that contracted from day 15 to 85 showed balanced CD4/CD8 phenotypes, whereas a second wave of clones that expanded from day 15 to 37 leaned towards CD4+. Some responding clones were found in pre-infection memory, which suggests that pre-existing cross-reactive memory T cells took part in the SARS-CoV-2 response. Contracting CD4+ clones were located mainly in the CM and EM memory subsets, whereas CD8+ clones were found to be enriched in EMRA.

At least ten counts were recorded for this clonotype. Its antigen is not yet known. Within one base of it there is no much larger clone, and no base qualities were kept. Looking up the germline V gene yields CDR1 SGHRS and CDR2 YFSETQ. Measured from the cysteine to the phenylalanine, the CDR3 is 13 residues long. CDR3 DNA is the only sequence kept; it has 39 bases, read in frame from the first base. Relative to germline, V is 0 bases shorter and J is 5 bases shorter, with 8 bases between their ends. PBMCs were isolated by Ficoll-Paque density gradient centrifugation. The instrument given in TCRdb is Illumina NovaSeq 6000. TCRalpha and TCRbeta cDNA libraries were built by 5'RACE with constant-segment primers, adding sample barcodes and unique molecular identifiers. RNA was extracted from every sample with Trizol reagent. Amplification of the libraries took two PCR steps, and the second step added a second sample barcode plus Illumina TruSeq adapters. The libraries were sequenced on an Illumina NovaSeq using 2 x 150 bp paired-end reads. On the authors' methods: With migec v1.2.7, reads were demultiplexed and then collapsed into UMI-guided consensus sequences. Using mixcr v2.1.11, UMI consensuses were aligned to TRA and TRB V and J templates and then assembled into clonotypes. A clonotype was counted as expanded or contracted only if both edgeR and NoisET called the change significant, with noise models trained on biological replicates. For edgeR calls, a false discovery rate-adjusted p below 0.01 and a log2 fold-change threshold of 1 were applied. As an exploratory analysis of dynamics, max-normalized trajectories of the 1000 most abundant clonotypes were examined with PCA combined with hierarchical clustering. The CD4 or CD8 phenotype of responding clones was assigned using the separately sequenced CD4+ and CD8+ repertoires. TCRdb applied fastp at Q25 and MiXCR to the public reads, then kept only in-frame beta chains. CDR3 protein sequences are deduplicated, and each keeps its most common genes and DNA. The V and J calls follow TCRdb's processing rather than the paper's. This sample holds 400,000 or so distinct CDR3 sequences; 20% were observed only once. The ten most abundant clones make up around 8.4% of the sample.

The sequence links TRBV5-1 to TRBJ2-5; the D segment is perhaps TRBD1 or TRBD2, each sharing 5 matched bases. Sample: PBMCs or a T cell subset sorted from them (not recorded which). This TCR derives from an adult woman who had mild COVID-19 (a few samples of this study predate the infection). The sample titles of this study are shuffled in the database, so cell type and time point are left out; the donor was told from shared clones. The DNA sequence is given as TGCGCCAGCAGCTTGGCGGGGCGGGAGACCCAGTACTTC. This encodes CASSLAGRETQYF.